This T cell receptor (beta chain) was identified in a study of T cell clonality in common variable immunodeficiency. The method was immunoSEQ multiplex PCR; TCRdb's version includes in-frame clones alone and lacks a portion of them. Sampling found tens of thousands of clones, none seen once. This clone came up many times. Sequencing ends 3 residues short of the CDR3 end; the germline J gene provides the rest. CDR3 length: 14 amino acids. Trimming stripped 5 bases from V and 4 bases from J, with 14 bases between. Germline assignment: CDR1 LNHDA and CDR2 SQIVND (reference sequence). The sequence derives from a person aged 18 to 70 in good health. The chain recombines TRBV19 with TRBJ1-1; TRBD1 is a possible D gene (5 bases). The sequencing sample was made of peripheral blood mononuclear cells. The CDR3 loop reads CASSPDAGGTEAFF. Partial CDR3 DNA: TGTGCCAGTAGTCCCGACGCCGGGGGCACTGAA. Based on the CDR3 plus reference TRBV19 and TRBJ1-1, the full variable domain is DGGITQSPKYLFRKEGQNVTLSCEQNLNHDAMYWYRQDPGQGLRLIYYSQIVNDFQKGDIAEGYSVSREKKESFPLTVTSAQKNPTAFYLCASSPDAGGTEAFFGQGTRLTVV.